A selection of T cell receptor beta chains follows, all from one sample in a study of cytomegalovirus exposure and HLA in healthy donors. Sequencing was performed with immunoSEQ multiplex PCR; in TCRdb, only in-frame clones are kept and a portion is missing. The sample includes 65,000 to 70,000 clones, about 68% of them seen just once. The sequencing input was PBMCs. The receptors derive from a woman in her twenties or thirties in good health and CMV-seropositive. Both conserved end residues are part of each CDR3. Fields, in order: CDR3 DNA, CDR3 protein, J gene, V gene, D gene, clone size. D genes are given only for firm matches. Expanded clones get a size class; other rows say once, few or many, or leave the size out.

TGTGCCACCAGCACCCGGATGGACAGTTCCTCCTACGAGCAGTACTTC | CATSTRMDSSSYEQYF | TRBJ2-7 | TRBV15 | . | .
TGTGCCAGCAGCTTTCCGGGACAGGGGGTACAGCAGTACTTC | CASSFPGQGVQQYF | TRBJ2-7 | TRBV5-4 | TRBD1 | .
TGTGCCAGTAACTCCGGGACAGGGGGAACTCTCACAGATACGCAGTATTTT | CASNSGTGGTLTDTQYF | TRBJ2-3 | TRBV19 | TRBD1 | .
TGTGCCATCAGTGAAAACAGATCTAATGGCTACACCTTC | CAISENRSNGYTF | TRBJ1-2 | TRBV10-3 | . | .
TGCGCCAGCAGCCAAGATAACGGGGGGCACCAGCCCCAGCATTTT | CASSQDNGGHQPQHF | TRBJ1-5 | TRBV4-3 | . | .
TGTGCCAGCAGTTCTCCCTCCGCCGGGGAGCTGTTTTTT | CASSSPSAGELFF | TRBJ2-2 | TRBV6-5 | . | .
TGCGCCAGCAGCCAAGAGTATCGGGGAGACCTGTCCTACGAGCAGTACTTC | CASSQEYRGDLSYEQYF | TRBJ2-7 | TRBV4-3 | . | .
TGTGCCAGCAGCTTCGGACAGGGGGAGGCCAAAAACATTCAGTACTTC | CASSFGQGEAKNIQYF | TRBJ2-4 | TRBV5-4 | TRBD1 | .
TGTGCCAGCAGCCCGTCAGATACGCAGTATTTT | CASSPSDTQYF | TRBJ2-3 | TRBV11-2 | . | .
TGTGCCAGCACCAACAGGGGGCCGAGCACTGAAGCTTTCTTT | CASTNRGPSTEAFF | TRBJ1-1 | TRBV6-5 | TRBD1 | .
TGTGCCAGCAGCTCGTTAGCGGTCGGGACCAAAAACATTCAGTACTTC | CASSSLAVGTKNIQYF | TRBJ2-4 | TRBV7-8 | . | .
TGTGCCAGCAGCTTAGTACCCGGGCAGGGGGCGCGCACAGATACGCAGTATTTT | CASSLVPGQGARTDTQYF | TRBJ2-3 | TRBV7-2 | TRBD1 | .
TGTGCCAGCAGTTTTACAGAAATGAACACTGAAGCTTTCTTT | CASSFTEMNTEAFF | TRBJ1-1 | TRBV27 | . | few
TGTGCCTGGAGTACCCGCGACACAAGCGGGAGGGCCATCAATGAGCAGTTCTTC | CAWSTRDTSGRAINEQFF | TRBJ2-1 | TRBV30 | TRBD2 | once
TGTGCCAGCACCCAAGGAGGGAGTCGGTATGGCTACACCTTC | CASTQGGSRYGYTF | TRBJ1-2 | TRBV28 | . | .
TGTGCCAGCAGCTTATACGGGACCTCTAGCGCGAGCACCGGGGAGCTGTTTTTT | CASSLYGTSSASTGELFF | TRBJ2-2 | TRBV7-2 | . | .
TGTGCCAGCAGCGATAGGGGGTCCTATGATTCACCCCTCCACTTT | CASSDRGSYDSPLHF | TRBJ1-6 | TRBV2 | . | .
TGCGCCAGCAGCCATGTCACAGGGGGAGTGGGTACGCAGTATTTT | CASSHVTGGVGTQYF | TRBJ2-3 | TRBV4-1 | TRBD1 | once
TGTGCCAGCAGTTCCCGACAGGGGGTTTACTATGGCTACACCTTC | CASSSRQGVYYGYTF | TRBJ1-2 | TRBV6-5 | TRBD1 | .
TGTGCCAGCAGTTTATATACGCTGGACAGGGGAAAACTGTTTTTT | CASSLYTLDRGKLFF | TRBJ1-4 | TRBV28 | TRBD1 | .
TGCGCCAGCAGCTTGGCGGACAGGGGGCGTGAAAAACTGTTTTTT | CASSLADRGREKLFF | TRBJ1-4 | TRBV5-1 | TRBD1 | few
TGTGCCAGCAGTTATGGGGGGTGGAATTCACCCCTCCACTTT | CASSYGGWNSPLHF | TRBJ1-6 | TRBV6-5 | . | .
TGTGCCAGTAGTACAAGCCTGACTGGGAGGAACTACGAGCAGTACTTC | CASSTSLTGRNYEQYF | TRBJ2-7 | TRBV19 | . | once
TGTGCCAGCAGCTTAGGCCCAGGCAATCAGCCCCAGCATTTT | CASSLGPGNQPQHF | TRBJ1-5 | TRBV7-6 | . | .
TGTGCCAGCACCCCACAGGGGGTGGTCACGGCCTACGAGCAGTACTTC | CASTPQGVVTAYEQYF | TRBJ2-7 | TRBV28 | TRBD1 | .